This note documents a single T cell receptor (beta chain) sequence. The antigen is unknown. Sequencing targeted expressed TCRB transcripts, as all isolated RNA had been reverse transcribed. Only in-frame clones appear in the TCRdb table, and some are missing; sequencing was by immunoSEQ multiplex PCR. The sample includes approximately 250,000 clones, about a tenth of them seen just once. These data come from a study of beta chain features in type 1 diabetes. Whole-study findings and limits: A potential PCR bias toward shorter templates would be equal in patient and control samples. TCRB rearrangement may or may not be influenced by HLA type; here this remained unresolved. Fewer insertions but more deletions were seen at VDJ junctions in type 1 diabetes patients. Shortening that was moderate but significant affected the TCRB CDR3s of Type 1 diabetes patients in all four CD4+ subsets.

The junction had 2 bases not matched to a gene; V was cut back by 0 bases and J by 6 bases. This CDR3 is built from 13 residues. The germline V gene encodes CDR1 SGHNT and CDR2 YYREEE (reference sequence). This chain links TRBV5-4 with TRBJ1-1; 7 bases fit TRBD1. The sequencing input was naive CD4+ T cells from blood. The clonotype originates from a man under 40 with type 1 diabetes. The CDR3 sequence: CASSLGRGPEAFF. The CDR3 nucleotides are TGTGCCAGCAGCTTGGGAAGGGGGCCTGAAGCTTTCTTT.